The present T cell receptor beta chain was sequenced within a study of shared clonotypes between healthy human individuals. Overall study results and limits: Few donors limited the genetic and exposure-history diversity represented. The study found about 5% of naive CD4 clonotypes shared across a handful of donors.

The CDR3 extends over 13 amino acids. Germline CDR1 GTSNPN, CDR2 SVGIG (reference sequence). V was clipped by 4 bases and J by 7 bases, with 14 bases between them. Concerning this clone itself: Its antigen is not identified.

In replicate PCRs of sorted subsets, roughly 210 ng DNA, approximately 32,000 T cell genomes, was used. Clones were read by immunoSEQ multiplex PCR, and TCRdb kept only the in-frame ones, dropping some. The data show 850,000 to 1,200,000 clones, around 76% seen once. The chain couples TRBV30 to TRBJ2-4; the D gene is possibly TRBD1 (5 bases). The specimen was memory CD4+ T cells sorted from blood. As for subset: CD45RA-negative fraction. This sequence originates from a man between 18 and 35 years old in good health. The CDR3 region has the DNA TGTGCCTGGACCCCTCCCAGGGTTAACATTCAGTACTTC. Its translation: CAWTPPRVNIQYF.